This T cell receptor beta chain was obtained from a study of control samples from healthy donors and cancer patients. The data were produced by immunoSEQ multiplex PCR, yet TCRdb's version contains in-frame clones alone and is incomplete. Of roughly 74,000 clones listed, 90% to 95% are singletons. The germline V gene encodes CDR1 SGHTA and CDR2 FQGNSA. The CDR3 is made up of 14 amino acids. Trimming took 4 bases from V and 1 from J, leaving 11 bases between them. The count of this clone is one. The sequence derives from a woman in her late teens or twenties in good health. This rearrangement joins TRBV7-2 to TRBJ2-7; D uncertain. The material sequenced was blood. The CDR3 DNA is TGTGCCAGCAGCTCGAACGTAGCATCCTACGAGCAGTACTTC. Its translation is CASSSNVASYEQYF.